A selection of T cell receptor beta chains follows, all from one sample in a study of cytomegalovirus exposure and HLA in healthy donors. Sequencing was performed with immunoSEQ multiplex PCR; in TCRdb, only in-frame clones are kept and a portion is missing. The sample lists around 97,000 clones, 81% occurring once. The sequenced sample consisted of PBMCs. These receptors all stem from a man aged 35 to 55 in good health and CMV-seropositive. CDR3s include the opening cysteine and the closing phenylalanine or tryptophan. The D gene is left open where the match is weak.

>TRBD2|TRBV7-2|TRBJ2-5
CASSNRLAGGARETQYF
>TRBD1|TRBV4-1|TRBJ1-2
CASSPRDRGYGYTF
>TRBD2|TRBV7-6|TRBJ2-5
CASILGTSDEETQYF
>TRBD2|TRBV7-9|TRBJ2-5
CSSSLPAGGPGETQYF
>NA|TRBV6-1|NA
CATTGTSLVEQYF
>NA|TRBV21-1|TRBJ1-2
CASEAQTGCKLYGYTF
>NA|TRBV9|TRBJ1-1
CASSVDGRQMNTEAFF
>TRBD1|TRBV2|TRBJ1-1
CASRVDRVNTEAFF
>TRBD1|TRBV5-1|TRBJ1-4
CASSIGQGGEKLFF
>TRBD1|TRBV7-6|TRBJ1-4
CASSLGTGGEKLFF
>TRBD1|TRBV6-1|NA
CASKGRGQGDYEQYF
>TRBD2|TRBV13|TRBJ2-5
CASRTSGGGETQYF
>TRBD1|TRBV5-5|TRBJ2-1
CASSLQFRGSMDEQFF
>NA|TRBV4-1|TRBJ2-1
CASSQLQDGLNEQFF
>NA|TRBV6-6|TRBJ1-1
CASLDSQNTEAFF
>NA|TRBV29-1|TRBJ1-2
CSSYGGNYGYTF
>TRBD2|TRBV18|TRBJ2-7
CASSPRVRTSGRGEQYF
>TRBD1|TRBV18|TRBJ1-2
CASSPPRRQGLGNYGYTF
>TRBD2|TRBV30|TRBJ2-5
CAGKLAGLIETQYF
>TRBD2|TRBV11-2|NA
CASTPYRGSSYEQYF
>TRBD2|TRBV5-6|TRBJ2-1
CASSLGLTSPFNEQFF
>TRBD1|TRBV7-9|TRBJ1-3
CASSLPFGGQVLSGNTIYF
>TRBD2|TRBV7-8|TRBJ2-7
CASSLPVSGTPREQYF
>NA|TRBV30|TRBJ2-7
CAWISGKQYF
>NA|TRBV6-6|TRBJ2-7
CASSSGLIMYEQYF
>TRBD2|TRBV27|TRBJ2-2
CASSLRREGGELFF
>TRBD1|TRBV18|TRBJ2-6
CASSPVRGPGANVLTF
>TRBD1|TRBV18|TRBJ1-1
CASSPQSQGAGTEAFF
>TRBD1|TRBV4-1|TRBJ1-1
CASSLPANRGRTEAFF
>TRBD2|TRBV6-5|TRBJ2-3
CASSPRGGRTDTQYF
>TRBD2|TRBV7-9|TRBJ2-2
CASRLTSGITTGELFF
>TRBD2|TRBV28|TRBJ2-1
CALRAGGSYNEQFF
>NA|TRBV6-4|TRBJ2-6
CASKQTGANVLTF
>NA|TRBV6-1|TRBJ1-1
CASSQVRGTEAFF
>TRBD2|TRBV9|TRBJ2-3
CASSVRGGSTDTQYF
>NA|TRBV11-2|TRBJ1-1
CASSSARGNTEAFF
>NA|TRBV5-6|TRBJ2-1
CASSYRVLSYNEQFF
>TRBD2|TRBV5-4|TRBJ2-3
CASSPGGRGGNTQYF
>TRBD1|TRBV6-5|TRBJ1-2
CASSRQGLYGYTF
>NA|TRBV10-2|TRBJ1-5
CASQQGRTSNQPQHF
>NA|TRBV15|TRBJ2-5
CATSRDGAVSLVRYF
>NA|TRBV10-2|TRBJ1-4
CASSESGEGEKLFF
>TRBD1|TRBV5-6|TRBJ1-1
CASSFLQGDGSEAFF